Listed here is a single T cell receptor (beta chain). Just one base apart from a much larger clone, this may be a read error. This record comes from a study of regulatory T cells in long-lasting Graves disease. Time point: newly diagnosed GD, antithyroid drugs for less than 3 months. RNA extracted from PBMCs served as the sequencing template. The CDR3 extends over 13 amino acids. The trim removed 8 bases at V and 4 bases at J, leaving 7 bases unmatched. The V gene's germline CDR1 is MDHEN and CDR2 SYDVKM. In building TCR beta libraries, iRepertoire HTBI primers were used together with Arm-PCR of CDR3 regions. A single record per CDR3 protein comes from TCRdb applying MiXCR to the multiplex PCR reads. The sample has roughly 610,000 distinct CDR3 sequences, roughly 15% seen once. These data are also associated with another study on T cells in Graves' hyperthyroidism and ophthalmopathy. That report adds: Not enrolled were patients with uncontrolled infection, other autoimmune disease, pregnancy or lactation. Ophthalmopathy was told apart from stable hyperthyroidism by a 13 V-J model.

The chain is built from TRBV28 and TRBJ1-1, with 7 nucleotides matching TRBD1. The input for sequencing was peripheral blood mononuclear cells (PBMCs), taken at new diagnosis, from a patient treated with antithyroid drugs. The sequence was collected from a woman in her 30s with Graves disease. CDR3 loop: CASGNRGSTEAFF. CDR3 DNA sequence: TGTGCCAGCGGGAACAGGGGAAGCACTGAAGCTTTCTTT. Full variable domain (missing parts from reference TRBV28 and TRBJ1-1): DVKVTQSSRYLVKRTGEKVFLECVQDMDHENMFWYRQDPGLGLRLIYFSYDVKMKEKGDIPEGYSVSREKKERFSLILESASTNQTSMYLCASGNRGSTEAFFGQGTRLTVV.